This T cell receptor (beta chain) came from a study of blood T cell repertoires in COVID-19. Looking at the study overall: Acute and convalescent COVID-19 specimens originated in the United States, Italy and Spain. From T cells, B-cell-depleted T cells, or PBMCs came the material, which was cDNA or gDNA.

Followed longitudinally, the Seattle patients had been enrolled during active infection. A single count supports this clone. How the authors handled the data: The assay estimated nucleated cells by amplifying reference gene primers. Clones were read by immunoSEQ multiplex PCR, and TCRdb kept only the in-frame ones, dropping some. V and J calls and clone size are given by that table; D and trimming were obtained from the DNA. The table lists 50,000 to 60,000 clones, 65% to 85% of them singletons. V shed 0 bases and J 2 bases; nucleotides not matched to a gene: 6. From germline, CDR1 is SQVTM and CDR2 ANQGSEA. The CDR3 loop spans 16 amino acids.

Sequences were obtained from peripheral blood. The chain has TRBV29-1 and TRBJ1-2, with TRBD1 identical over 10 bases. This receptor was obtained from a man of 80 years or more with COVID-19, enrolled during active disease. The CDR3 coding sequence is TGCAGCGTTGAAGAGGGGAGACAGGGGGCGAACTATGGCTACACCTTC. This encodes CSVEEGRQGANYGYTF.